This T cell receptor beta chain is drawn from a study of shared clonotypes between healthy human individuals. Broader study findings: Read depth was anticipated to influence clonotype sharing among donors.

Cells designated naive CD8 were CD45RO-negative and were positively selected for CCR7, with terminally differentiated effector memory CD45RA+ cells excluded. Adults of Caucasian background living in Nashville, Tennessee made up all donors. The junction had 6 bases not matched to a gene; V was cut back by 2 bases and J by 4 bases. Germline V CDR1 and CDR2: PRHDT, FYEKMQ (reference sequence). This CDR3 has 16 amino acids. Of note for this clone: What it binds is unknown.

Libraries were prepared by immunoSEQ multiplex PCR; TCRdb keeps only in-frame clonotypes and omits some of them. Among roughly 2.1 million clones listed, 85% to 95% were seen once. The clonotype was recovered from a man aged 18 to 30 in good health. Some clones in this sample may be carry-over from other donors' samples. This sequence joins TRBV13 and TRBJ2-4; the match to TRBD1 covers 9 bases. Sequencing was carried out using naive CD8+ T cells from PBMCs. In DNA form, the CDR3 reads TGTGCCAGCAGCTTAAGGGGAGGACAGGGGAAAAACATTCAGTACTTC. It yields the protein CASSLRGGQGKNIQYF.